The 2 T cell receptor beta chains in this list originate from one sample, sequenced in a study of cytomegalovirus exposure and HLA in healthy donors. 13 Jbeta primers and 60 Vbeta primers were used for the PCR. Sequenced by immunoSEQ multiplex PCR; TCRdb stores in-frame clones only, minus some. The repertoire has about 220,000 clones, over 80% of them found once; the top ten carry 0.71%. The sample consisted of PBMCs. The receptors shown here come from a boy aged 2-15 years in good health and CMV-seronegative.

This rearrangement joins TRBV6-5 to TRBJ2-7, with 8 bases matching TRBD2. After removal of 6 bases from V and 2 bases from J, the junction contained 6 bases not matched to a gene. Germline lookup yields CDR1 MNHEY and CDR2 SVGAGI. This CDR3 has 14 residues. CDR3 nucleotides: TGTGCCAGCAGCCCACTAGCGGATGCCTACGAGCAGTACTTC. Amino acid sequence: CASSPLADAYEQYF.

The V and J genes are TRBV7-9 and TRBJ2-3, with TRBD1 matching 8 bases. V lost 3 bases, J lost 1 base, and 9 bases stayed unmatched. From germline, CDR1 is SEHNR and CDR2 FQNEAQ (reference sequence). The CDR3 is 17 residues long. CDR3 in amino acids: CASSLNRGRLGTDTQYF. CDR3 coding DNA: TGTGCCAGCAGCTTGAACAGGGGGAGATTGGGCACAGATACGCAGTATTTT.